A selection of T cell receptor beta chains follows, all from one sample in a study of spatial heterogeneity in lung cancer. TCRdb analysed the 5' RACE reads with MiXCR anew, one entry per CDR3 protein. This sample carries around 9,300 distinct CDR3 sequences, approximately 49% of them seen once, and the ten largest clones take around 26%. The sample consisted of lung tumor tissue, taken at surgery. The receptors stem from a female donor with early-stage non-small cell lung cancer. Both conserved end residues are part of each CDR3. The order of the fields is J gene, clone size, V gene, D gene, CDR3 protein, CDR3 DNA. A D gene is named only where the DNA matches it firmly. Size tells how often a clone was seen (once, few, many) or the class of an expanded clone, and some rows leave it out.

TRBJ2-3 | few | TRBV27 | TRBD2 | CASSSGAGLAGHNTQYF | TGTGCCAGCAGTTCAGGAGCGGGACTAGCGGGACACAATACGCAGTATTTT
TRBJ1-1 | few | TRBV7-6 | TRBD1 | CASEVEDRGNFFEAFF | TGTGCCAGCGAAGTCGAGGACAGGGGAAATTTTTTTGAAGCTTTCTTT
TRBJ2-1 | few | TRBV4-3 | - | CASSQFLTSYNEQFF | TGCGCCAGCAGCCAATTTCTAACCTCCTACAATGAGCAGTTCTTC
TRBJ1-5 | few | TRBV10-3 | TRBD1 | CATRTGYNQPQHF | TGTGCCACCAGGACAGGGTACAATCAGCCCCAGCATTTT
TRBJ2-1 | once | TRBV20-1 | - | CSAPKLWGEEQFF | TGCAGTGCCCCAAAGCTTTGGGGAGAGGAGCAGTTCTTC
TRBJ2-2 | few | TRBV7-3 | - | CASSLNGGNTGELFF | TGTGCCAGCAGCTTGAACGGAGGGAACACCGGGGAGCTGTTTTTT
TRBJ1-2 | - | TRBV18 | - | CASSPQVQNYGYTF | TGTGCCAGCTCACCCCAGGTTCAGAATTATGGCTACACCTTC
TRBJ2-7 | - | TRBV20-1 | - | CSARHTYEQYF | TGCAGTGCTAGACATACCTACGAGCAGTACTTC
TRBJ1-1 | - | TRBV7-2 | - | CASSFLGPNTEAFF | TGTGCCAGCAGCTTTTTAGGGCCGAACACTGAAGCTTTCTTT
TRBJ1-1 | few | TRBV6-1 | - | CASSDTGDTEAFF | TGTGCCAGCAGTGACACGGGGGACACTGAAGCTTTCTTT
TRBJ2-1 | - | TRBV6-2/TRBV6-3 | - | CASRPFRGGNEQFF | TGTGCCAGCAGGCCTTTCCGGGGCGGCAATGAGCAGTTCTTC
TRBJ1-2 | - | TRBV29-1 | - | CSVQTNYGYTF | TGCAGCGTTCAGACAAACTATGGCTACACCTTC
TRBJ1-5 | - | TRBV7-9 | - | CASSLDGDHQPQHF | TGTGCCAGCAGCTTGGACGGGGACCATCAGCCCCAGCATTTT
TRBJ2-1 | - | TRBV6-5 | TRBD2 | CASSYSSTSVWNEQFF | TGTGCCAGCAGTTACTCGAGTACTAGCGTATGGAATGAGCAGTTCTTC
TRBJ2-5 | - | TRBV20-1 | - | CSASSGDLKTQYF | TGCAGTGCTAGTTCTGGGGATCTAAAGACCCAGTACTTC
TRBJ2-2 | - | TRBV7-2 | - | CASSLGVARELFF | TGTGCCAGCAGCTTAGGGGTGGCCCGGGAGCTGTTTTTT
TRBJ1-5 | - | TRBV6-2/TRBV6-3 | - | CASRDRKNQPQHF | TGTGCCAGCAGGGACCGAAAGAATCAGCCCCAGCATTTT
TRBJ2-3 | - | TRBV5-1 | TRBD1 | CASRLDRDTQYF | TGCGCCAGCAGATTGGACAGGGATACGCAGTATTTT
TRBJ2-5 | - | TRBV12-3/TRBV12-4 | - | CASSGSMGPQETQYF | TGTGCCAGCAGTGGGTCGATGGGACCTCAAGAGACCCAGTACTTC
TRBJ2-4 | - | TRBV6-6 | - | CASSKRDMGAKNIQYF | TGTGCCAGCAGTAAACGGGACATGGGAGCCAAAAACATTCAGTACTTC
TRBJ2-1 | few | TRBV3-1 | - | CASTAPSTNEQFF | TGTGCCAGCACCGCCCCGTCGACGAATGAGCAGTTCTTC
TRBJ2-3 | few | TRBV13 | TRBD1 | CASSRTGSKDTQYF | TGTGCCAGCAGTAGGACAGGGTCTAAAGATACGCAGTATTTT
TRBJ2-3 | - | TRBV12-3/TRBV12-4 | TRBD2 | CASSRGETDTQYF | TGTGCCAGCAGCCGGGGGGAGACAGATACGCAGTATTTT
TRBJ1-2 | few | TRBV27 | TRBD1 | CASRVVGTGGRGYTF | TGTGCCAGCAGAGTGGTGGGGACAGGGGGTCGGGGCTACACCTTC
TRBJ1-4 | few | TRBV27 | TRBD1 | CASSLSQGENEKLFF | TGTGCCAGCAGTTTATCACAGGGGGAAAATGAAAAACTGTTTTTT
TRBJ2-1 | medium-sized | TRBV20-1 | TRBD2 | CSARPGRVNEQFF | TGCAGTGCTAGACCGGGGAGGGTCAATGAGCAGTTCTTC
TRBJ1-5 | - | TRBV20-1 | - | CSASPGSQPQHF | TGCAGTGCTAGTCCGGGGAGTCAGCCCCAGCATTTT
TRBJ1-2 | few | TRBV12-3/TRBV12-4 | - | CASSIRVGSGYTF | TGTGCCAGCAGTATTAGGGTCGGTTCTGGCTACACCTTC
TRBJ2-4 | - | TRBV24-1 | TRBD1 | CATSDFWTGVEIQYF | TGTGCCACCAGTGATTTCTGGACAGGGGTCGAGATTCAGTACTTC
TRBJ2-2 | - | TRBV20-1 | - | CSAKFTNTGELFF | TGCAGTGCTAAATTCACGAACACCGGGGAGCTGTTTTTT
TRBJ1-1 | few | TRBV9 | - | CASSVTSQRAEAFF | TGTGCCAGCAGCGTAACCTCTCAAAGGGCGGAAGCTTTCTTT
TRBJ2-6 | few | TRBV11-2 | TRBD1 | CASSSDRGSYSGANVLTF | TGTGCCAGCAGCTCGGACAGGGGGTCTTACTCTGGGGCCAACGTCCTGACTTTC
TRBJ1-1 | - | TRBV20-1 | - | CSARVGAGRGTEAFF | TGCAGTGCTAGAGTAGGGGCAGGGCGAGGGACTGAAGCTTTCTTT
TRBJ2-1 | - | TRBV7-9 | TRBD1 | CASSLTDRVSNEQFF | TGTGCCAGCAGCTTAACCGACAGGGTATCAAATGAGCAGTTCTTC